One and the same sample provided the 30 T cell receptor beta chains below, sequenced in a study of spatial heterogeneity in lung cancer. TCRdb independently ran MiXCR on the 5' RACE reads; one entry per CDR3 protein. Among more than 65,000 distinct CDR3 sequences listed, around 13% were seen once. The sample's time point: sample taken at primary tumor resection. In each case, whole RNA from tumor, nontumor lung or frozen PBMC was sequenced unsorted. The sequences come from PBMCs, collected at surgery. The source is a male donor with early-stage non-small cell lung cancer.

V gene TRBV5-1 combines with J gene TRBJ2-1, with 14 bases fitting TRBD2. Germline CDR1 is SGHRS and CDR2 is YFSETQ. The J segment lost 9 bases and the V segment lost 1 base, leaving 6 bases of the junction unmatched. The CDR3 covers 16 residues. The chain's CDR3 is CASSLPTSGRVIEQFF. CDR3 in DNA: TGCGCCAGCAGCTTGCCGACTAGCGGGAGGGTAATTGAGCAGTTCTTC.

This clonotype came up a few times. V is TRBV5-5 and J is TRBJ2-1; 7 nucleotides line up with TRBD2. CDR1 and CDR2 from the germline V gene are SGHKS and YYEKEE (reference sequence). J was trimmed by 0 bases and V by 4 bases; bases with no gene match: 7. The CDR3 is made up of 16 amino acids. CDR3 sequence reads: CASSPRGGSSYNEQFF. The CDR3 DNA reads as TGTGCCAGCAGCCCCCGAGGCGGGAGCTCCTACAATGAGCAGTTCTTC.

This clonotype was counted a few times. The chain employs TRBV3-1 and TRBJ2-3, with a tentative D call TRBD2 (7 bases). Germline assignment: CDR1 LGHDT and CDR2 YNNKEL (reference sequence). The CDR3 runs 14 residues. V lost 5 bases to trimming and J lost 5 bases, with 14 bases between them. The CDR3 loop reads CASSEGGAGDTQYF. The CDR3, as DNA: TGTGCCAGCAGCGAGGGGGGGGCCGGAGATACGCAGTATTTT.

This clonotype appeared a few times. V usage is TRBV6-5 and J usage is TRBJ2-1; 9 positions agree with TRBD2. V shed 2 bases, J shed 7 bases, and the junction held 15 bases outside the gene matches. The CDR3 loop spans 18 amino acids. CDR1 and CDR2 from the germline V gene are MNHEY and SVGAGI. For the CDR3, the DNA is TGTGCCAGCAGTTACGGCGGGGGGGGCGTTATTGGAATTAATGAGCAGTTCTTC. Translation: CASSYGGGGVIGINEQFF.

V and J are TRBV9 and TRBJ2-7; 7 bases line up with TRBD2. With V trimmed by 1 base and J by 6 bases, 4 bases remained unmatched. There are 13 residues in the CDR3. CDR1 is SGDLS and CDR2 is YYNGEE in the germline V gene. CDR3 DNA sequence: TGTGCCAGCAGCGTAACGGGGGGAGGCGAGCAGTACTTC. Translated, it gives CASSVTGGGEQYF.

The J gene is TRBJ2-5, the V gene TRBV20-1, with 8 bases lining up with TRBD1. The CDR3 runs to 15 residues. In germline, CDR1 is DFQATT, CDR2 SNEGSKA (reference sequence). V gave up 6 bases and J gave up 5 bases; unmatched junction bases: 14. DNA of the CDR3: TGCAGTGCAACTCCCCAGGGGGCGGGATTGGAGACCCAGTACTTC. Amino acids: CSATPQGAGLETQYF.

This clonotype was seen repeatedly, ten times or more. The chain links TRBV10-2 to TRBJ1-6; 12 nucleotides align to TRBD1. J was trimmed by 12 bases and V by 0 bases; bases with no gene match: 6. CDR1 and CDR2 from the germline V gene are WSHSY and SAAADI. The CDR3 extends over 16 amino acids. As DNA, the CDR3 is TGCGCCAGCAGTGAGTCGGGGACAGGGGGCTCTCAACCCCTCCACTTT. Translating gives CASSESGTGGSQPLHF.

This clonotype has just a few counts. The chain links TRBV18 to TRBJ2-2; TRBD2 aligns across 7 bases. J lost 1 base, V lost 6 bases, and 5 bases had no gene match. CDR1 and CDR2 from the germline V gene are KGHSH and LQKENI. The CDR3 covers 15 residues. CDR3 coding DNA: TGTGCCAGCTCCTCTCTAGCGGAGAACACCGGGGAGCTGTTTTTT. It codes for CASSSLAENTGELFF.

In DNA, the CDR3 is TGTGCCAGCAGCCAAGAGATCGCAGGGGATACGCAGTATTTT. This encodes CASSQEIAGDTQYF. This rearrangement joins TRBV4-2 to TRBJ2-3; possibly TRBD1 for D (5 bases). From germline, CDR1 is LGHNA and CDR2 YNFKEQ. With 0 bases removed from V and 6 bases from J, the gap between germline ends came to 10 bases. This CDR3 comprises 14 residues.

The chain couples TRBV9 to TRBJ1-4; D remains unclear. Per germline, CDR1 SGDLS and CDR2 YYNGEE. The CDR3 consists of 15 residues. Between the trimmed V and J ends, which lost 4 bases and 8 bases, there was a span of 18 bases. The CDR3 DNA reads TGTGCCAGCAGCCTCACCCCCGCTAGGGCGGAAAAACTGTTTTTT. Translation gives CASSLTPARAEKLFF.

This clonotype has a handful of counts. The V and J genes are TRBV10-3 and TRBJ2-6; D is uncertain. The CDR3 sequence is 14 residues long. The V gene's germline CDR1 is ENHRY and CDR2 SYGVKD. Between the trimmed V and J ends, which lost 4 bases and 2 bases, there was a span of 6 bases. Here the CDR3 DNA reads TGTGCCATCAGTGGGGAAGCTGGGGCCAACGTCCTGACTTTC. Translation: CAISGEAGANVLTF.

This sequence joins TRBV20-1 and TRBJ2-1, with unresolved D. The ends were cut back, 0 bases at V and 0 bases at J, with 9 bases in the middle. The CDR3 contains 15 residues. Germline V CDR1 and CDR2: DFQATT, SNEGSKA (reference sequence). This CDR3 is CSARDERSSYNEQFF. DNA for the CDR3: TGCAGTGCTAGAGATGAACGTAGCTCCTACAATGAGCAGTTCTTC.

The chain joins TRBV5-6 to TRBJ2-7; D is ambiguous. The CDR3 is 12 residues long. Germline V gene sequence: CDR1 SGHDT, CDR2 YYEEEE. Trimming removed 0 bases at V and 5 bases at J, with 6 bases between. The CDR3 nucleotides read TGTGCCAGCAGCTTGGCGGGCCACGAGCAGTACTTC. Residues: CASSLAGHEQYF.

This clonotype was seen many times. The chain combines TRBV19 with TRBJ1-1, with TRBD1 as a possible D gene (5 bases). The germline CDR1 and CDR2 sequences are LNHDA and SQIVND (reference sequence). This CDR3 has 13 residues. Trimming shortened V by 5 bases and J by 4 bases, and 11 bases separated the two germline ends. CDR3 region: CASSSQGSTEAFF. The CDR3 DNA is TGTGCCAGTAGTTCTCAGGGAAGCACTGAAGCTTTCTTT. The full variable domain, in which reference TRBV19 and TRBJ1-1 provide the parts outside the CDR3, is DGGITQSPKYLFRKEGQNVTLSCEQNLNHDAMYWYRQDPGQGLRLIYYSQIVNDFQKGDIAEGYSVSREKKESFPLTVTSAQKNPTAFYLCASSSQGSTEAFFGQGTRLTVV.

This clonotype was found a few times. V gene TRBV29-1 combines with J gene TRBJ1-6, with D unclear. The germline V and J ends were trimmed by 4 bases and 13 bases, with 17 bases remaining between them. Germline loops: CDR1 SQVTM, CDR2 ANQGSEA. This CDR3 spans 13 amino acids. The CDR3 region has the DNA TGCAGCGTTGGTGTGGACGGCTCTTCTCCCCTCCACTTT. Its translation: CSVGVDGSSPLHF.

A few counts support this clonotype. The chain couples TRBV24-1 to TRBJ2-6; possibly TRBD2 for D (6 bases). The CDR3 is 18 residues long. CDR1 and CDR2 from the germline V gene are KGHDR and SFDVKD. V lost 4 bases to trimming and J lost 2 bases, with 17 bases between them. The CDR3 loop is CATSDSGVGWAGANVLTF. As DNA, the CDR3 is TGTGCCACCAGTGACTCGGGGGTAGGATGGGCTGGGGCCAACGTCCTGACTTTC.

The V and J genes are TRBV20-1 and TRBJ2-1, with 9 nucleotides matching TRBD2. J lost 0 bases, V lost 4 bases, and 4 bases had no gene match. Germline-derived CDR1 and CDR2 are DFQATT and SNEGSKA (reference sequence). The CDR3 is 15 amino acids. The CDR3 nucleotides are TGCAGTGCTATTCTAGCGGGGAGCTCCTACAATGAGCAGTTCTTC. It codes for CSAILAGSSYNEQFF.

This clonotype has just a few counts. This chain connects TRBV30 to TRBJ1-5; a possible D gene is TRBD1 (5 bases). This CDR3 contains 14 residues. V gave up 0 bases and J gave up 4 bases, with 10 bases separating them. Germline V lookup: CDR1 GTSNPN, CDR2 SVGIG (reference sequence). The DNA for the CDR3 is TGTGCCTGGAGTGTAATGGGGGGGAATCAGCCCCAGCATTTT. This codes for CAWSVMGGNQPQHF.

This clonotype came up a few times. This chain links TRBV19 with TRBJ1-2, with TRBD1 identical over 7 bases. Germline V lookup: CDR1 LNHDA, CDR2 SQIVND (reference sequence). The V segment lost 5 bases and the J segment 5 bases; nucleotides outside the gene matches: 5. The CDR3 extends over 13 amino acids. The CDR3 sequence: CASSSTTGYGYTF. DNA of the CDR3: TGTGCCAGTAGTTCCACGACAGGGTATGGCTACACCTTC.

This clonotype has more than one count but fewer than ten. The chain employs TRBV7-8 and TRBJ1-5, with D tentatively TRBD1 (5 bases). Per the germline V gene, CDR1 is SGHVS and CDR2 is FQNEAQ. The CDR3 is 16 residues long. Trimming stripped 5 bases from V and 0 bases from J, with 14 bases between. The CDR3 loop reads CASSPGAVDSNQPQHF. The CDR3 DNA is TGTGCCAGCAGCCCTGGGGCGGTCGATAGCAATCAGCCCCAGCATTTT.

This clonotype has a count of ten or more. CDR3 DNA sequence: TGTGCCAGCAGCTTGCCCCTAGGGACAGGCAGCTCCTACGAGCAGTACTTC. It specifies CASSLPLGTGSSYEQYF. V is TRBV7-9 and J is TRBJ2-7; 8 bases match TRBD1. The germline V gene has CDR1 SEHNR and CDR2 FQNEAQ (reference sequence). V lost 3 bases, J lost 0 bases, and 10 bases stayed unmatched. This CDR3 contains 17 residues.

This sequence joins TRBV7-2 and TRBJ2-1; D call uncertain. This CDR3 has 13 amino acids. Trimming shortened V by 7 bases and J by 7 bases, and 14 bases separated the two germline ends. Per germline, CDR1 SGHTA and CDR2 FQGNSA. The CDR3 spells CASTLYLRNEQFF. The CDR3 DNA reads as TGTGCCAGCACCCTTTATCTGCGAAATGAGCAGTTCTTC.

The chain is built from TRBV30 and TRBJ1-1; D remains ambiguous. V lost 2 bases and J 2 bases, leaving 18 bases between the germline ends. Germline CDR1 reads GTSNPN; CDR2 reads SVGIG (reference sequence). The CDR3 length is 16 residues. For the CDR3, the DNA is TGTGCCTGGAGTTTACTTCTTTCTTCGTCAAACACTGAAGCTTTCTTT. It is translated as CAWSLLLSSSNTEAFF.

This clonotype turned up a few times. V and J are TRBV5-1 and TRBJ2-7; D is unclear. The CDR3 extends over 16 amino acids. In germline, CDR1 is SGHRS, CDR2 YFSETQ. V was clipped by 0 bases and J by 1 base, with 14 bases between them. CDR3 protein: CASSLGAGLGSYEQYF. The CDR3, as DNA: TGCGCCAGCAGCTTGGGGGCAGGCCTCGGGTCCTACGAGCAGTACTTC.

This clonotype was recorded a few times. V gene TRBV6-1 combines with J gene TRBJ1-1; the match to TRBD1 covers 11 bases. The germline gives CDR1 MNHNS, CDR2 SASEGT. The ends lost 5 bases at V and 3 bases at J; junction bases unmatched: 2. CDR3 length equals 14 residues. CDR3 sequence reads: CASSWDRGDTEAFF. CDR3 DNA: TGTGCCAGCAGTTGGGACAGGGGGGACACTGAAGCTTTCTTT.

There are many counts of this clonotype. The genes are TRBV20-1 and TRBJ2-7; 7 nucleotides align to TRBD1. V lost 5 bases, J lost 2 bases, and 15 bases stayed unmatched. This CDR3 comprises 16 residues. Looked up from germline, CDR1 is DFQATT and CDR2 is SNEGSKA (reference sequence). The DNA for the CDR3 is TGCAGTGCTTTCCTAGGCACCGGGACAGCAACCTACGAGCAGTACTTC. This gives the protein CSAFLGTGTATYEQYF.

This clonotype has at least ten counts. The chain combines TRBV5-1 with TRBJ1-1; TRBD1 matches at 8 bases. The CDR3 is made up of 14 amino acids. Trimming cost V 4 bases and J 3 bases; bases outside gene matches: 5. Germline CDR1 is SGHRS and CDR2 is YFSETQ. Here the CDR3 DNA reads TGCGCCAGCAGCCTAGAGACAGGGGACACTGAAGCTTTCTTT. Amino acid sequence: CASSLETGDTEAFF.

The rearrangement joins TRBV12-3 or TRBV12-4 to TRBJ1-1; D is perhaps TRBD1 (5 bases). CDR3 length: 15 residues. V gave up 8 bases and J gave up 5 bases, with 21 bases separating them. The CDR3 DNA reads TGTGCCAGCGGGTCCGGGGTAGGGGTGCGAACTGAAGCTTTCTTT. This encodes CASGSGVGVRTEAFF.

The chain employs TRBV5-1 and TRBJ1-1; the match to TRBD1 covers 7 bases. V lost 2 bases, J lost 4 bases, and 8 bases stayed unmatched. The germline CDR1 and CDR2 sequences are SGHRS and YFSETQ. The CDR3 contains 15 residues. The CDR3 sequence is CASSFGGGESTEAFF. Written as DNA, the CDR3 is TGCGCCAGCAGCTTCGGAGGGGGCGAGAGCACTGAAGCTTTCTTT.

This clonotype was picked up a small number of times. This chain uses TRBV5-1 with TRBJ1-2; possibly TRBD1 for D (6 bases). The germline V gene encodes CDR1 SGHRS and CDR2 YFSETQ. The CDR3 consists of 14 residues. Between the trimmed V and J ends, which lost 5 bases and 8 bases, there was a span of 19 bases. The CDR3 DNA reads TGCGCCAGCAGGGCGGACAGCCCTCGAGGAGGCTACACCTTC. Translation: CASRADSPRGGYTF. Looking up the rest from reference TRBV5-1 and TRBJ1-2 gives the full variable domain: KAGVTQTPRYLIKTRGQQVTLSCSPISGHRSVSWYQQTPGQGLQFLFEYFSETQRNKGNFPGRFSGRQFSNSRSEMNVSTLELGDSALYLCASRADSPRGGYTFGSGTRLTVV.